The 20 T cell receptor beta chains below all came from one sample that was sequenced in a study of brain T cells in children with intractable seizures. Produced via immunoSEQ multiplex PCR; TCRdb's table is partial and in-frame only. The table records around 70,000 clones, just over 90% of them present only once. The sample in question was peripheral blood, obtained at surgery. The receptors were gathered from a boy under two years old with tuberous sclerosis and intractable seizures.

The chain is built from TRBV27 and TRBJ2-2; no definite D call. Trimming took off 2 bases at V and 6 bases at J, with 7 bases between the two ends. Germline CDR1 MNHEY, CDR2 SMNVEV (reference sequence). This CDR3 is 13 amino acids long. In DNA, the CDR3 is TGTGCCAGCAGTTTAATAGTATCCGGGGAGCTGTTTTTT. It is translated as CASSLIVSGELFF.

The rearrangement links TRBV12-3 or TRBV12-4 to TRBJ1-2; D is undetermined. V lost 8 bases and J lost 6, with 16 bases in between. CDR3 size: 13 residues. The CDR3 nucleotides are TGTGCCAGCCGTCGGATAGGGTCGAATGGCTACACCTTC. It codes for CASRRIGSNGYTF.

The rearrangement joins TRBV7-3 to TRBJ2-7; no clear D gene. Germline V gene sequence: CDR1 SGHTA, CDR2 FQGTGA. V was cut by 1 base and J by 4 bases, with 8 bases left in between. The CDR3 extends over 13 amino acids. CDR3 sequence (DNA): TGTGCCAGCAGCTTAATGGGCAGTTACGAGCAGTACTTC. Translating gives CASSLMGSYEQYF. Full variable domain (outside the CDR3, taken from reference TRBV7-3 and TRBJ2-7): GAGVSQTPSNKVTEKGKYVELRCDPISGHTALYWYRQSLGQGPEFLIYFQGTGAADDSGLPNDRFFAVRPEGSVSTLKIQRTERGDSAVYLCASSLMGSYEQYFGPGTRLTVT.

This clone occurred once. The rearrangement uses TRBV24-1 and TRBJ2-7, with D hard to call. Trimming shortened V by 7 bases and J by 2 bases, and 5 bases separated the two germline ends. The germline V gene has CDR1 KGHDR and CDR2 SFDVKD. This CDR3 is 11 amino acids long. This chain's CDR3 is CATSPPYEQYF. The CDR3 DNA sequence: TGTGCCACCAGCCCTCCCTACGAGCAGTACTTC.

This sequence joins TRBV6-5 and TRBJ1-1; D not resolved. Germline values: CDR1 MNHEY, CDR2 SVGAGI. This CDR3 is 15 amino acids long. V dropped 2 bases and J dropped 1 base, with 11 bases sitting between them. CDR3 bases: TGTGCCAGCAGTTACCGAACCCACGGGAACACTGAAGCTTTCTTT. Its translation: CASSYRTHGNTEAFF.

The CDR3: CASSSDGQGFNEKLFF. DNA of the CDR3: TGTGCCAGCAGCTCCGACGGACAGGGGTTTAATGAAAAACTGTTTTTT. The genes are TRBV11-2 and TRBJ1-4; 9 bases match TRBD1. Germline lookup yields CDR1 SGHAT and CDR2 FQNNGV. Trimming removed 4 bases from V and 4 bases from J; junction bases left unmatched: 7. This CDR3 is 16 amino acids long.

V is TRBV7-2 and J is TRBJ2-3; D is perhaps TRBD2 (5 bases). Germline CDR1 reads SGHTA; CDR2 reads FQGNSA. The CDR3 is 18 residues long. V lost 2 bases, J lost 1 base, and 19 bases lay in between. The CDR3 bases are TGTGCCAGCAGCTTACATCCGACTGGACTCCCGCGCACAGATACGCAGTATTTT. This gives the protein CASSLHPTGLPRTDTQYF.

The V and J genes are TRBV7-9 and TRBJ2-3; D not certain. Germline CDR1 is SEHNR and CDR2 is FQNEAQ (reference sequence). There are 15 residues in the CDR3. The germline V and J ends were trimmed by 0 bases and 2 bases, with 9 bases remaining between them. The CDR3 DNA follows: TGTGCCAGCAGCTTAGCGGATGAGTTCACAGATACGCAGTATTTT. Residues: CASSLADEFTDTQYF.

CDR3 protein: CAWSSDNQPQHF. The CDR3 DNA reads as TGTGCCTGGAGTAGCGACAATCAGCCCCAGCATTTT. The V gene is TRBV30, the J gene TRBJ1-5; D unresolved. Trimming removed 2 bases at V and 3 bases at J, with 5 bases between. Germline-derived CDR1 and CDR2 are GTSNPN and SVGIG (reference sequence). The CDR3 is made up of 12 amino acids.

This chain connects TRBV5-6 to TRBJ2-6; D uncertain. V was pared by 1 base and J by 2 bases, with 7 bases between. The CDR3 has 15 amino acids. CDR1 and CDR2 (germline): SGHDT, YYEEEE. The CDR3 here is CASSLQGAGANVLTF. CDR3 coding DNA: TGTGCCAGCAGCTTGCAAGGAGCTGGGGCCAACGTCCTGACTTTC.

The rearrangement joins TRBV12-3 or TRBV12-4 to TRBJ1-5; no clear D. CDR3 length: 12 amino acids. V was pared by 4 bases and J by 5 bases, with 6 bases between. The CDR3 protein is CASSCPDQPQHF. The CDR3 DNA sequence: TGTGCCAGCAGTTGCCCGGATCAGCCCCAGCATTTT.

V usage is TRBV27 and J usage is TRBJ2-7; the match to TRBD2 covers 10 bases. CDR1 is MNHEY and CDR2 is SMNVEV in the germline V gene (reference sequence). There are 17 residues in the CDR3. The V segment lost 5 bases and the J segment 4 bases; nucleotides outside the gene matches: 14. The CDR3 DNA follows: TGTGCCAGCAGTCCCCTCCCCCAGGCTAGCGGGAGTTACGAGCAGTACTTC. The encoded protein is CASSPLPQASGSYEQYF.

The chain joins TRBV20-1 to TRBJ2-3; D uncertain. This CDR3 is 11 amino acids long. Trimming shortened V by 0 bases and J by 6 bases, and 4 bases separated the two germline ends. Germline CDR1 reads DFQATT; CDR2 reads SNEGSKA (reference sequence). CDR3 bases: TGCAGTGCTAGAGATGGGGATACGCAGTATTTT. Translation: CSARDGDTQYF.

This clone was seen a few times. The V call is TRBV10-3, the J call TRBJ2-2; tentatively, D is TRBD2 (6 bases). The CDR3 length is 15 residues. CDR1 and CDR2 (germline): ENHRY, SYGVKD. Trimming stripped 8 bases from V and 4 bases from J, with 17 bases between. CDR3 nucleotide sequence: TGTGCCATCGCGGATGGCGGGGACCCCACCGGGGAGCTGTTTTTT. Encoded protein: CAIADGGDPTGELFF.

This clone appeared once. The V and J genes are TRBV7-9 and TRBJ1-2; 9 nucleotides align to TRBD1. Looked up from germline, CDR1 is SEHNR and CDR2 is FQNEAQ (reference sequence). V was clipped by 5 bases and J by 6 bases; unmatched bases: 7. The CDR3 loop spans 14 amino acids. The CDR3 spells CASSLRTGEDGYTF. The CDR3 bases are TGTGCCAGCAGCCTACGGACAGGGGAGGATGGCTACACCTTC.

The rearrangement joins TRBV20-1 to TRBJ2-1, with TRBD2 matching 8 bases. The V gene's germline CDR1 is DFQATT and CDR2 SNEGSKA (reference sequence). The length of the CDR3 is 14 residues. Trimming removed 3 bases from V and 4 bases from J; junction bases left unmatched: 5. The CDR3 loop is CSASSGGGYNEQFF. In nucleotides, the CDR3 is TGCAGTGCTAGTTCCGGCGGGGGGTACAATGAGCAGTTCTTC.

This clone was counted a single time. The identical CDR3 is also encoded by other nucleotide sequences in the sample. V gene TRBV5-6 combines with J gene TRBJ1-5; no definite D call. Germline V gene data show CDR1 as SGHDT and CDR2 as YYEEEE. V lost 3 bases and J 3 bases, leaving 7 bases between the germline ends. The CDR3 covers 13 residues. Here the CDR3 DNA reads TGTGCCAGCAGCTCCCGACCCAATCAGCCCCAGCATTTT. It is translated as CASSSRPNQPQHF.

In its sample, this clone was seen once. The V and J genes are TRBV7-9 and TRBJ2-2; 11 bases agree with TRBD1. The germline V gene has CDR1 SEHNR and CDR2 FQNEAQ (reference sequence). This CDR3 is built from 15 residues. The J segment lost 17 bases and the V segment lost 5 bases, leaving 16 bases of the junction unmatched. In DNA form, the CDR3 reads TGTGCCAGCAGCCCCCGGGACAGGGGGTCCGGGGAGCCCTTTTTT. Its protein is CASSPRDRGSGEPFF.

The V and J genes are TRBV7-8 and TRBJ2-2; 8 positions match TRBD1. This CDR3 is built from 16 residues. Unmatched junction bases numbered 9, after V lost 5 bases and J lost 4 bases. CDR1 SGHVS and CDR2 FQNEAQ come from the germline V gene. The CDR3 protein is CASSKRTGRGTGELFF. CDR3 nucleotide sequence: TGTGCCAGCAGCAAACGGACAGGGCGCGGCACCGGGGAGCTGTTTTTT.

The chain links TRBV7-3 to TRBJ2-1; TRBD1 matches at 7 bases. CDR3 length: 15 amino acids. CDR1 and CDR2 (germline): SGHTA, FQGTGA. J gave up 5 bases and V 2 bases, and 6 bases lay outside the gene matches. CDR3 region: CASSLFGTDNNEQFF. DNA for the CDR3: TGTGCCAGCAGCTTATTCGGGACAGACAACAATGAGCAGTTCTTC.